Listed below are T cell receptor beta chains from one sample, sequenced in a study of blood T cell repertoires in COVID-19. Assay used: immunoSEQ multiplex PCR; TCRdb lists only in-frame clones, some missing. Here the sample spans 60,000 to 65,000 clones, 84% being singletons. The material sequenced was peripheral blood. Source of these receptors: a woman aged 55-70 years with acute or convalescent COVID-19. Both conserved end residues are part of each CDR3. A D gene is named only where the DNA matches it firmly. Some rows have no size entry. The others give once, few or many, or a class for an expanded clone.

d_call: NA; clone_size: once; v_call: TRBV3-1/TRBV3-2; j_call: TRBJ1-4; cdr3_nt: TGTGCCAGCAGTCAGGGGCTTAATGAAAAACTGTTTTTT; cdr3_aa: CASSQGLNEKLFF
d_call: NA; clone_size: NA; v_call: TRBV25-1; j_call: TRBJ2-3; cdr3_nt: TGTGCCAGCAGTGACCCCGGGGGGCCAGATACGCAGTATTTT; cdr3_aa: CASSDPGGPDTQYF
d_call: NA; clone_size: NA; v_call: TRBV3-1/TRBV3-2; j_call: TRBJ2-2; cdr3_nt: TGTGCCAGCAGCCAGGGGGCGAGTTCAGGGGAGCTGTTTTTT; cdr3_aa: CASSQGASSGELFF
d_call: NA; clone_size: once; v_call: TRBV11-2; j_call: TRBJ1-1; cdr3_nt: TGTGCCAGCAGCCTTGACCCTGCGGGGAACACTGAAGCTTTCTTT; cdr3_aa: CASSLDPAGNTEAFF
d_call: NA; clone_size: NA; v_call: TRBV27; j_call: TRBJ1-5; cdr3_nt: TGTGCCAGCAGTGCGCTCTCTCAGCCCCAGCATTTT; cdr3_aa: CASSALSQPQHF
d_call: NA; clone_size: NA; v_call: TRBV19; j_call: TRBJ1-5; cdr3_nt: TGTGCCAGTAGTACTCGGACGGGAGATTATAGCAATCAGCCCCAGCATTTT; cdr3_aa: CASSTRTGDYSNQPQHF
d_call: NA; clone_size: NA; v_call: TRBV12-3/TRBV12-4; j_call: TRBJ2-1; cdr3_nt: TGTGCCAGCGGACTTTACAATGAGCAGTTCTTC; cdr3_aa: CASGLYNEQFF
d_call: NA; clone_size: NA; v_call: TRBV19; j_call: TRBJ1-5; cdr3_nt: TGTGCCAGTAGTACCCCCGGTTGGTCACAGGCGACCACGATACGGCCCCAGCATTTT; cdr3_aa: CASSTPGWSQATTIRPQHF
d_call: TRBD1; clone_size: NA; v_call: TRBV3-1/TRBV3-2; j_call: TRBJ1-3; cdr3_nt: TGTGCCAGCAGCCAAGCTCGGGACAGCTCTGGAAACACCATATATTTT; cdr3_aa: CASSQARDSSGNTIYF
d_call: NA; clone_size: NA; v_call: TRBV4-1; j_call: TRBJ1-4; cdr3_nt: TGCGCCAGCAGCCAAGATCAACCCTTCGGGAAGGTTGGAAAACTGTTTTTT; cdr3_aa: CASSQDQPFGKVGKLFF
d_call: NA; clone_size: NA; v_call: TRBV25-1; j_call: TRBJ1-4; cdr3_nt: TGTGCCAGCAGTGAGGGGCAGGGCGGTGAAAAACTGTTTTTT; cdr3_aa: CASSEGQGGEKLFF
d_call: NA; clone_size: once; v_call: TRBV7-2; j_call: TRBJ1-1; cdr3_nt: TGTGCCAGCAGCTCCCGACAGCAGAACACTGAAGCTTTCTTT; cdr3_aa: CASSSRQQNTEAFF
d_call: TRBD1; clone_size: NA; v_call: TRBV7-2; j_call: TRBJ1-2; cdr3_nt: TGTGCCAGCAGCCGGGGACAGGGGGCGGTTTATGGCTACACCTTC; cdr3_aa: CASSRGQGAVYGYTF
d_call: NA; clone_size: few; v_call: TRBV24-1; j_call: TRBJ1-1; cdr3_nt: TGTGCCACCAGTGGTGCGGGGCGGACTGAAGCTTTCTTT; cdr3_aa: CATSGAGRTEAFF
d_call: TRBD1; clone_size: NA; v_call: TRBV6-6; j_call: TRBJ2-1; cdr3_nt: TGTGCCAGCAGTTTCGACAGGGGCGACTACAATGAGCAGTTCTTC; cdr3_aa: CASSFDRGDYNEQFF
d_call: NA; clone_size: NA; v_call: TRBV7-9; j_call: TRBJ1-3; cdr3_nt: TGTGCCAGCAGCCCTACTACAGGGACAGGAAACACCATATATTTT; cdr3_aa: CASSPTTGTGNTIYF
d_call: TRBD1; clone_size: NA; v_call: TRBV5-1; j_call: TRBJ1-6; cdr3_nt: TGCGCCAGCAGCGATAAGACAGGGGGTGATTCACCCCTCCACTTT; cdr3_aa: CASSDKTGGDSPLHF
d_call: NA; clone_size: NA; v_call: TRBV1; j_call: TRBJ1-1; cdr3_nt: TGCACCAGCAGCCAAGAGCTTCCCGAGGACACTGAAGCTTTCTTT; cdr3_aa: CTSSQELPEDTEAFF
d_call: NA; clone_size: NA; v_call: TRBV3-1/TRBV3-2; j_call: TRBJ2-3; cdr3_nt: TGTGCCAGCAGCCCCGGACATCTGGGCACAGATACGCAGTATTTT; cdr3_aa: CASSPGHLGTDTQYF
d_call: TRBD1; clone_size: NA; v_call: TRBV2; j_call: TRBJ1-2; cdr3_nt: TGTGCCAGCAGGCCCCCCCAGGGGGACTATGGCTACACCTTC; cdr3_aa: CASRPPQGDYGYTF
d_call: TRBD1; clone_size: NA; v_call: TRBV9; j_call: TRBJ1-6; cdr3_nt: TGTGCCAGCAGCCCCCGACAGGGGACGAATTCACCCCTCCACTTT; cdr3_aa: CASSPRQGTNSPLHF
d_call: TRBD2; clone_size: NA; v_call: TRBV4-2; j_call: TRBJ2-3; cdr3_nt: TGTGCCAGCAGCCCAACCAGTCTAGCGGGGAGCTTCACAGATACGCAGTATTTT; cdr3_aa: CASSPTSLAGSFTDTQYF
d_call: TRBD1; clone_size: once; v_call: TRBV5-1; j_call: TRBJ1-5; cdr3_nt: TGCGCCAGCAGCTTCACAGGGGACACCAATCAGCCCCAGCATTTT; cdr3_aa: CASSFTGDTNQPQHF
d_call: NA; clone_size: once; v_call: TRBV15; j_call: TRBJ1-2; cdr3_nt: TGTGCCACCAGCAGGGCAACAGGGCACAACTATGGCTACACCTTC; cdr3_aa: CATSRATGHNYGYTF
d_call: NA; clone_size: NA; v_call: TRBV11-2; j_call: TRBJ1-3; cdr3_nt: TGTGCCAGCAGCCAATCTCGGAACACCATATATTTT; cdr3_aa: CASSQSRNTIYF
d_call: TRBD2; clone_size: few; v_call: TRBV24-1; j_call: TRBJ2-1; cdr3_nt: TGTGCCACCAGTGAAGGGACTAGCGCAGTCGATGAGCAGTTCTTC; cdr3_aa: CATSEGTSAVDEQFF
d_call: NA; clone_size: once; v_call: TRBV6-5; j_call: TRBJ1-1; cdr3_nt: TGTGCCAGCAGTTTCGAGGAGACTGAAGCTTTCTTT; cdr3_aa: CASSFEETEAFF
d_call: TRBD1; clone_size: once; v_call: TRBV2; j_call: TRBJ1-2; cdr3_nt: TGTGCCAGCAGTGCCAGGGGGCTATATGGCTACACCTTC; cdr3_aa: CASSARGLYGYTF
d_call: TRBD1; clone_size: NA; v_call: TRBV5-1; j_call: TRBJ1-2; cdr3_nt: TGCGCCAGCAGCAGAGACAGGGCGGATGGCTACACCTTC; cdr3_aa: CASSRDRADGYTF
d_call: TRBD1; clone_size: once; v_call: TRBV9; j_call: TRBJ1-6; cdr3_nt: TGTGCCAGCAGCGTAGGACAGGGGGGAAATTCACCCCTCCACTTT; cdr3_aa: CASSVGQGGNSPLHF
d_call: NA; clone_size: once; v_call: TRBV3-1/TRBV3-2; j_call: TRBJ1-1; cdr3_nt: TGTGCCAGCAGCCAATCGACAGTGATGAACACTGAAGCTTTCTTT; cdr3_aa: CASSQSTVMNTEAFF
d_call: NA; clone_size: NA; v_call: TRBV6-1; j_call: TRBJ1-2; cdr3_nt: TGTGCCAGCAGTGAAATTATAGGGACACCTAACTATGGCTACACCTTC; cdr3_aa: CASSEIIGTPNYGYTF
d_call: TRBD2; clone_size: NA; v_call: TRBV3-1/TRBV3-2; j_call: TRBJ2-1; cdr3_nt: TGTGCCAGCAGGAGGACTAGCGGGGGTGAAAATGAGCAGTTCTTC; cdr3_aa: CASRRTSGGENEQFF
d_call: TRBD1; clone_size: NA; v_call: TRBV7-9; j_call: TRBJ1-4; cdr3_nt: TGTGCCAGCAGCGCGACAGGGGGTGAAAAACTGTTTTTT; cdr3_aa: CASSATGGEKLFF
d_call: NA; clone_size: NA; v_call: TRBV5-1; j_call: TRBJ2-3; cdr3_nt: TGCGCCAGCAGAGAGGCAGGGGATACGCAGTATTTT; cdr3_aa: CASREAGDTQYF
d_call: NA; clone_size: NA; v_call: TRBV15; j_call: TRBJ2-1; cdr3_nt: TGTGCCACCAACCGGGGAGGAGCGGGCGCCTACAATGAGCAGTTCTTC; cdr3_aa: CATNRGGAGAYNEQFF
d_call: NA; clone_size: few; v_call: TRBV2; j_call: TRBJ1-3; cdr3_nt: TGTGCCAGCAGGTGGGACACCCACTCTGGAAACACCATATATTTT; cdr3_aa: CASRWDTHSGNTIYF
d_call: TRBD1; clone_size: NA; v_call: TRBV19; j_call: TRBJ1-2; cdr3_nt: TGTGCCAGTAGCCCGACCGGGACAGCCTATGGCTACACCTTC; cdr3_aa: CASSPTGTAYGYTF
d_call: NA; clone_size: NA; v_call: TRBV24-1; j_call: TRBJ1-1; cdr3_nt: TGTGCCACCAGTGATAGTGTGAGGCACACTGAAGCTTTCTTT; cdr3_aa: CATSDSVRHTEAFF
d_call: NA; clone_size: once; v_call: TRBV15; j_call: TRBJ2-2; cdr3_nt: TGTGCCACCAGCGTCACAGGGTTGGCCGGGGAGCTGTTTTTT; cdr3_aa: CATSVTGLAGELFF
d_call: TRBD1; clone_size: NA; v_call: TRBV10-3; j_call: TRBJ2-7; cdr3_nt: TGTGCTACCACGGACAGGGGCTACGAGCAGTACTTC; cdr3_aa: CATTDRGYEQYF
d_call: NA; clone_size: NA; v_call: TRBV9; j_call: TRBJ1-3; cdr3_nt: TGTGCCAGCAGCGGATCATACGACAGAGCCAACTCTGGAAACACCATATATTTT; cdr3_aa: CASSGSYDRANSGNTIYF
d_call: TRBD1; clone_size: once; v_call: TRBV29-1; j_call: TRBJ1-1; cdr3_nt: TGCAGCGTTGCCAGGGGGGTGAACACTGAAGCTTTCTTT; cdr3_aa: CSVARGVNTEAFF
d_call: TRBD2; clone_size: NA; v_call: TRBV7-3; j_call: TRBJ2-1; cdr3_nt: TGTGCCAGCAGCCTGACTAGCGGGGGGAGAGGGCAGTTCTTC; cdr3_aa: CASSLTSGGRGQFF
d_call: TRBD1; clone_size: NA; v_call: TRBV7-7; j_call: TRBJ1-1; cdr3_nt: TGTGCCAGCAGCGCCATACAGGGGCCCTCTGAAGCTTTCTTT; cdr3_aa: CASSAIQGPSEAFF
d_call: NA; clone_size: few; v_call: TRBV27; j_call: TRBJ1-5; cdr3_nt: TGTGCCAGCAGTTTATCGTTCGGGGGGTGGCCCCAGCATTTT; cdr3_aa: CASSLSFGGWPQHF